The present TCR beta chain was sequenced within a study of blood T cell repertoires in COVID-19. Study details: Sites across the United States, Italy and Spain contributed samples from acute and convalescent COVID-19. Sources were T cells, B-cell-depleted T cells, or PBMCs; the material itself was cDNA or gDNA.

The junction had 12 bases not matched to a gene; V was cut back by 1 base and J by 7 bases. This CDR3 has 18 amino acids. The germline V gene encodes CDR1 SGHTA and CDR2 FQGNSA. In the study's own analysis: Estimation of nucleated cell counts relied on the amplification of reference gene primers. TCRdb keeps only in-frame clones here, not all; method: immunoSEQ multiplex PCR. V, J and clone size derive from that table, while D and trimming were established from the DNA sequence. The table has 100,000 or so clones, over 80% seen once. The source of this sequence is a man aged 80 or over with acute or convalescent COVID-19. Specimen: peripheral blood. The V gene is TRBV7-2, the J gene TRBJ2-1, with 11 positions matching TRBD1. CDR3 sequence: CASSLGGQGVFGQNEQFF. The DNA of the CDR3 is TGTGCCAGCAGCTTAGGGGGACAGGGGGTTTTCGGTCAAAATGAGCAGTTCTTC.